This T cell receptor beta chain was profiled in a study of T cell responses to AZD1222 COVID-19 vaccine. Clones were read by immunoSEQ multiplex PCR, and TCRdb kept only the in-frame ones, dropping some. The sample contains about 140,000 clones, approximately 94% of which appear only once. Germline V gives CDR1 SGDLS, CDR2 YYNGEE. With 0 bases removed from V and 8 bases from J, the gap between germline ends came to 8 bases. The length of the CDR3 is 12 residues. This clone has just one count. The receptor comes from an adult in good health. This chain uses TRBV9 with TRBJ1-2; the D is unclear. Sequences were derived from peripheral blood, sampled on day 0 of AZD1222 vaccination. The chain's CDR3 is CASSVEGIGYTF. The CDR3 region has the DNA TGTGCCAGCAGCGTAGAGGGAATCGGCTACACCTTC.